These T cell receptor beta chains were read from a single sample in a study of T cell repertoires in cytomegalovirus infection. These receptors' targets are unknown. A single record per CDR3 protein comes from TCRdb applying MiXCR to the reads. The sample consists of a few hundred thousand distinct CDR3 sequences, over 35% of them appearing once. The material was cultured PBMCs, obtained from culture after CMV antigen stimulation. These receptors came from a human donor in good health (CMV status not recorded). Some clones in this sample may be carry-over from other donors' samples. Each CDR3 is given with its conserved first and last residue. The D gene is left open where the match is weak. Clone size is stated in some rows and not others, as once, few, many or a class when expanded.

clone_size | d_call | j_call | v_call | cdr3_aa | cdr3_nt
NA | NA | TRBJ1-1 | TRBV11-3 | CASSPPFWEGLNTEAFF | TGTGCCAGCAGCCCCCCGTTTTGGGAGGGTCTGAACACTGAAGCTTTCTTT
NA | TRBD2 | TRBJ2-1 | TRBV6-7 | CASRRSGTSGSFLQISSYNEQFF | TGTGCCAGCAGGCGATCCGGGACTAGCGGGAGTTTCCTCCAAATAAGCTCCTACAATGAGCAGTTCTTC
NA | NA | TRBJ2-1 | TRBV4-3 | CASSRSGGNAYNEQFF | TGCGCCAGCAGCCGCAGTGGGGGTAACGCCTACAATGAGCAGTTCTTC
NA | TRBD1 | TRBJ2-1 | TRBV6-2/TRBV6-3 | CASSYGTEGSDEQFF | TGTGCCAGCAGTTACGGGACAGAGGGATCGGATGAGCAGTTCTTC
NA | NA | TRBJ2-3 | TRBV2 | CASRTLTDTQYF | TGTGCCAGCAGAACACTAACAGATACGCAGTATTTT
NA | NA | TRBJ2-5 | TRBV5-1 | CASSLGAEPPLSETQYF | TGCGCCAGCAGCTTGGGCGCGGAGCCACCGTTGTCGGAGACCCAGTACTTC
NA | TRBD1 | TRBJ1-4 | TRBV7-2 | CASSQDRGGEKLFF | TGTGCCAGCAGCCAGGACAGGGGTGGCGAAAAACTGTTTTTT
NA | NA | TRBJ2-2 | TRBV19 | CASSLSASPNTGELFF | TGTGCCAGTAGTTTGTCCGCGAGCCCGAACACCGGGGAGCTGTTTTTT
many | NA | TRBJ1-1 | TRBV19 | CASSMGVLNTEAFF | TGTGCCAGTAGTATGGGGGTATTGAACACTGAAGCTTTCTTT
few | TRBD1 | TRBJ1-2 | TRBV9 | CASSVSGGADGYTF | TGTGCCAGCAGCGTATCAGGGGGGGCAGATGGCTACACCTTC
once | NA | TRBJ2-7 | TRBV19 | CASSQQGRTYEQYF | TGTGCCAGTAGTCAACAGGGCCGAACCTACGAGCAGTACTTC
NA | NA | TRBJ1-5 | TRBV12-3/TRBV12-4 | CASSLNGLGKPQHF | TGTGCCAGCAGTTTAAACGGGCTAGGAAAGCCCCAGCATTTT
few | NA | TRBJ2-1 | TRBV7-8 | CASSLLRDNNEQFF | TGTGCCAGCAGCTTGTTGCGGGACAACAATGAGCAGTTCTTC
NA | TRBD1 | TRBJ2-5 | TRBV28 | CASSLGQPQETQYF | TGTGCCAGCAGTTTGGGACAGCCACAAGAGACCCAGTACTTC
NA | TRBD1 | TRBJ2-2 | TRBV27 | CARGQADTGELFF | TGTGCCAGGGGACAGGCGGACACCGGGGAGCTGTTTTTT
NA | TRBD2 | TRBJ2-3 | TRBV6-1 | CASSAGTSGGGTQYF | TGTGCCAGCAGTGCCGGGACTAGCGGGGGGGGTACGCAGTATTTT